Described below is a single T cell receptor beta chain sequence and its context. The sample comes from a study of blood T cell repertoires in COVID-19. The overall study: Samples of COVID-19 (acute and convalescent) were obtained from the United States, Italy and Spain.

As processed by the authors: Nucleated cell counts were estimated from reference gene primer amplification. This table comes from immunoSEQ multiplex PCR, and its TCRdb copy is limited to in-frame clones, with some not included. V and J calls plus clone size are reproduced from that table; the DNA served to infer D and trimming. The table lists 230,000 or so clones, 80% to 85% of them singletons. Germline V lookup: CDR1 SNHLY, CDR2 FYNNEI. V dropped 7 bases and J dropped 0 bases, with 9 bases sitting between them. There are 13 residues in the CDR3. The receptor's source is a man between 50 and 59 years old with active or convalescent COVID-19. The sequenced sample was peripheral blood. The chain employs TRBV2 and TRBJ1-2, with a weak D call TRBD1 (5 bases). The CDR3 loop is CASIKQANYGYTF. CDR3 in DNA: TGTGCCAGCATTAAACAGGCTAACTATGGCTACACCTTC.